These 24 T cell receptor beta chains were all obtained from the same sample, sequenced in a study of T-cell memory formation after mild COVID-19. A single record per CDR3 protein comes from TCRdb applying MiXCR to the 5' RACE reads. The sample lists under 450,000 distinct CDR3 sequences; under 25% were seen once. The sequencing input was PBMCs or a T cell subset sorted from them (not recorded which). These receptors were obtained from an adult woman who had mild COVID-19 (a few samples of this study predate the infection). Cell type and time point are not known.

This chain connects TRBV5-1 to TRBJ1-6, with D unresolved. CDR1 SGHRS and CDR2 YFSETQ come from the germline V gene. CDR3 length: 14 residues. Deletions cut 1 base from V and 8 bases from J, with 10 bases between. CDR3 loop: CASSLSEGDSPLHF. In DNA, the CDR3 is TGCGCCAGCAGCTTGTCGGAGGGAGATTCACCCCTCCACTTT.

The rearrangement links TRBV7-9 to TRBJ2-7; no definite D call. This CDR3 comprises 12 residues. Germline CDR1 reads SEHNR; CDR2 reads FQNEAQ (reference sequence). Trimming shortened V by 3 bases and J by 7 bases, and 10 bases separated the two germline ends. CDR3 DNA sequence: TGTGCCAGCAGCTTTACCGACTGGGAGCAGTACTTC. As protein: CASSFTDWEQYF.

The chain links TRBV5-1 to TRBJ1-2; maybe TRBD1 (5 bases). There are 14 residues in the CDR3. Germline-derived CDR1 and CDR2 are SGHRS and YFSETQ. The V end lost 3 bases, the J end lost 4 bases, and 13 bases lay between the germline ends. CDR3 nucleotide sequence: TGCGCCAGCAGCTCAGGGACTTTACGCTATGGCTACACCTTC. This sequence encodes CASSSGTLRYGYTF.

This clonotype was seen repeatedly, ten times or more. This chain joins TRBV27 and TRBJ2-1, with D hard to call. The CDR3 spans 15 residues. The V gene's germline CDR1 is MNHEY and CDR2 SMNVEV (reference sequence). Trimming pared 4 bases from V and 6 bases from J, leaving 16 bases between. This chain's CDR3 is CASSYLPIGTNEQFF. In nucleotides, the CDR3 is TGTGCCAGCAGTTACTTGCCTATAGGCACCAATGAGCAGTTCTTC.

CDR3 DNA: TGTGCCTGGAGAGACCTGGGGAACTCCTACGAGCAGTACTTC. This sequence encodes CAWRDLGNSYEQYF. The chain combines TRBV30 with TRBJ2-7; D gene uncertain. V lost 3 bases, J lost 0 bases, and 12 bases lay in between. CDR3 length equals 14 residues. Germline V lookup: CDR1 GTSNPN, CDR2 SVGIG (reference sequence).

The chain couples TRBV20-1 to TRBJ2-7, with D perhaps matching TRBD1 or TRBD2 (5 bases each). V was cut by 5 bases and J by 3 bases, with 8 bases left in between. CDR3 length: 11 residues. Germline-derived CDR1 and CDR2 are DFQATT and SNEGSKA (reference sequence). This CDR3 is CSAEGNYEQYF. For the CDR3, the DNA is TGCAGTGCTGAGGGGAACTACGAGCAGTACTTC.

The chain couples TRBV7-9 to TRBJ2-7; D is undetermined. The CDR3 length is 13 residues. Trimming removed 5 bases at V and 0 bases at J, with 8 bases between. Looked up from germline, CDR1 is SEHNR and CDR2 is FQNEAQ (reference sequence). CDR3 sequence reads: CASSPVISYEQYF. CDR3 bases: TGTGCCAGCAGCCCCGTGATCTCCTACGAGCAGTACTTC.

This clonotype was seen only a few times. This chain uses TRBV12-3 or TRBV12-4 with TRBJ2-1, with 9 nucleotides matching TRBD1. V was pared by 6 bases and J by 4 bases, with 7 bases of the junction left unmatched. The CDR3 contains 15 residues. The CDR3 loop is CASSLTGGIYNEQFF. CDR3 DNA sequence: TGTGCCAGCAGCCTGACAGGGGGAATTTACAATGAGCAGTTCTTC.

The chain joins TRBV12-3 or TRBV12-4 to TRBJ2-1; D is possibly TRBD2 (6 bases). Between the trimmed V and J ends, which lost 2 bases and 12 bases, there was a span of 11 bases. The CDR3 is made up of 12 amino acids. CDR3 bases: TGTGCCAGCAGTTTAACCGGACTACCGCAGTTCTTC. Its protein is CASSLTGLPQFF.

The gene calls are TRBV5-6 and TRBJ2-3, with 8 bases matching TRBD2. There are 15 residues in the CDR3. The germline gives CDR1 SGHDT, CDR2 YYEEEE. With 4 bases clipped from V and 9 bases from J, the junction kept 13 bases outside the gene matches. The CDR3 nucleotides are TGTGCCAGCAGCCCTACCCTGGGCGGGGGGACGACGCAGTATTTT. This encodes CASSPTLGGGTTQYF.

The CDR3 DNA reads TGTGCCAGCACGAGGGACTGGTCGGGCTCTGAAGCTTTCTTT. This encodes CASTRDWSGSEAFF. This chain uses TRBV6-1 with TRBJ1-1, with D possibly matching TRBD1 (5 bases). V was trimmed by 7 bases and J by 6 bases, leaving 18 bases between them. The length of the CDR3 is 14 residues. The V gene's germline CDR1 is MNHNS and CDR2 SASEGT.

The chain uses TRBV18 and TRBJ2-7; D gene unclear. Germline V CDR1 and CDR2: KGHSH, LQKENI. This CDR3 has 14 amino acids. Trimming shortened V by 2 bases and J by 5 bases, and 13 bases separated the two germline ends. The CDR3 is CASSPSPATDEQYF. As DNA, the CDR3 is TGTGCCAGCTCACCATCTCCTGCGACGGACGAGCAGTACTTC.

This clonotype has just a few counts. The V and J genes are TRBV25-1 and TRBJ2-1; 7 nucleotides line up with TRBD2. The V gene end was trimmed by 3 bases and the J gene end by 5 bases; junction bases not matched to a gene: 4. In germline, CDR1 is MGHDK, CDR2 SYGVNS. The CDR3 length is 14 residues. CDR3 bases: TGTGCCAGCAGTGACGGCCTAGCGGACAATGAGCAGTTCTTC. This gives the protein CASSDGLADNEQFF.

This sequence joins TRBV5-1 and TRBJ1-1; TRBD1 is a possible D gene (5 bases). The CDR3 runs 15 residues. Germline V gene sequence: CDR1 SGHRS, CDR2 YFSETQ. V was shortened by 3 bases and J by 2 bases, with 14 bases between the two germline ends. The chain's CDR3 is CASSYSGPLNTEAFF. CDR3 bases: TGCGCCAGCAGCTATTCGGGACCGCTCAACACTGAAGCTTTCTTT.

This chain uses TRBV18 with TRBJ2-1; 7 positions match TRBD1. Trimming cost V 3 bases and J 2 bases; bases outside gene matches: 10. The CDR3 contains 17 residues. Germline loops: CDR1 KGHSH, CDR2 LQKENI. The CDR3 sequence: CASSPGPTGSTYNEQFF. The CDR3 bases are TGTGCCAGCTCACCGGGGCCGACAGGGAGTACCTACAATGAGCAGTTCTTC.

The V and J genes are TRBV12-3 or TRBV12-4 and TRBJ2-7; D uncertain. There are 14 residues in the CDR3. V lost 5 bases to trimming and J lost 3 bases, with 14 bases between them. The CDR3 reads CASSLGLTLYEQYF. In DNA form, the CDR3 reads TGTGCCAGCAGTCTCGGGTTGACCCTCTACGAGCAGTACTTC.

This clonotype was observed many times. The chain has TRBV12-3 or TRBV12-4 and TRBJ2-1, with D perhaps matching TRBD1 (6 bases). Trimming took off 4 bases at V and 0 bases at J, with 13 bases between the two ends. The CDR3 runs to 16 residues. The CDR3: CASSYRVSGSYNEQFF. The CDR3 DNA is TGTGCCAGCAGTTACAGGGTTTCGGGCTCCTACAATGAGCAGTTCTTC.

In DNA, the CDR3 is TGTGCCAGCTCAGTCGCGGGACAGGGGTCCTACGAGCAGTACTTC. Translating gives CASSVAGQGSYEQYF. The chain uses TRBV18 and TRBJ2-7, with TRBD1 identical over 10 bases. CDR3 length: 15 residues. After removal of 5 bases from V and 1 base from J, the junction contained 5 bases not matched to a gene. Germline values: CDR1 KGHSH, CDR2 LQKENI. Together with reference TRBV18 and TRBJ2-7, the CDR3 gives the full variable domain: NAGVMQNPRHLVRRRGQEARLRCSPMKGHSHVYWYRQLPEEGLKFMVYLQKENIIDESGMPKERFSAEFPKEGPSILRIQQVVRGDSAAYFCASSVAGQGSYEQYFGPGTRLTVT.

This clonotype occurred a few times. V gene TRBV10-3 combines with J gene TRBJ2-5; D perhaps matches TRBD1 (5 bases). Trimming shortened V by 4 bases and J by 0 bases, and 6 bases separated the two germline ends. This CDR3 has 13 amino acids. CDR1 is ENHRY and CDR2 is SYGVKD in the germline V gene. CDR3 DNA: TGTGCCATCAGTGGGACAAACCAAGAGACCCAGTACTTC. It specifies CAISGTNQETQYF.

This chain connects TRBV5-1 to TRBJ2-3; D is unresolved. Trimming pared 5 bases from V and 1 base from J, leaving 8 bases between. CDR1 and CDR2 (germline): SGHRS, YFSETQ. This CDR3 has 13 residues. CDR3 DNA: TGCGCCAGCAGAACCGTGGGCACAGATACGCAGTATTTT. It yields the protein CASRTVGTDTQYF.

The V and J genes are TRBV2 and TRBJ2-3; TRBD2 matches at 7 bases. Per the germline V gene, CDR1 is SNHLY and CDR2 is FYNNEI. The J segment lost 4 bases and the V segment lost 7 bases, leaving 8 bases of the junction unmatched. There are 14 residues in the CDR3. The CDR3 is CASIPGLGSDTQYF. The CDR3 coding sequence is TGTGCCAGCATACCCGGACTAGGGTCAGATACGCAGTATTTT.

The table lists this clonotype with a few counts. The gene calls are TRBV20-1 and TRBJ2-7; D gene ambiguous. The CDR3 spans 13 residues. Trimming pared 3 bases from V and 2 bases from J, leaving 11 bases between. The germline CDR1 and CDR2 sequences are DFQATT and SNEGSKA (reference sequence). The CDR3 loop reads CSASHSGTYEQYF. For the CDR3, the DNA is TGCAGTGCTAGCCACTCGGGCACCTACGAGCAGTACTTC.

This clonotype occurred a few times. This sequence joins TRBV7-2 and TRBJ2-1; 7 bases fit TRBD2. The germline V gene has CDR1 SGHTA and CDR2 FQGNSA. J was trimmed by 5 bases and V by 0 bases; bases with no gene match: 10. The CDR3 has 17 amino acids. CDR3 region: CASSLAKWEGLNNEQFF. The CDR3 DNA sequence: TGTGCCAGCAGCTTAGCGAAGTGGGAGGGCCTTAACAATGAGCAGTTCTTC.

This clonotype has a handful of counts. The J gene is TRBJ2-1, the V gene TRBV4-1; 7 nucleotides agree with TRBD2. Germline V gives CDR1 MGHRA, CDR2 YSYEKL. The CDR3 is 17 residues long. With V trimmed by 0 bases and J by 7 bases, 12 bases remained unmatched. The CDR3 sequence: CASSQEARGGGRNEQFF. The CDR3 coding sequence is TGCGCCAGCAGCCAAGAAGCCCGCGGGGGAGGGAGGAATGAGCAGTTCTTC.